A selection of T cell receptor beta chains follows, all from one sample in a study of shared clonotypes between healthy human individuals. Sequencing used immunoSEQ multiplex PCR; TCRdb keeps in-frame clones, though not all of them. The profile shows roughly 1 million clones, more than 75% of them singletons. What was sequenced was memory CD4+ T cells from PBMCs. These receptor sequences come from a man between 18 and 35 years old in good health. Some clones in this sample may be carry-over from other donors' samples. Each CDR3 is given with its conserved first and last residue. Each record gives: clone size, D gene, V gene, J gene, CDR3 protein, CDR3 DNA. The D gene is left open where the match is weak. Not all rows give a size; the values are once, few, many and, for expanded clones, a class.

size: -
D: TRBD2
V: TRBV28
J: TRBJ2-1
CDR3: CASSRSGSRPYNEQFF
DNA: TGTGCCAGCAGCCGTAGCGGGAGTAGACCTTACAATGAGCAGTTCTTC

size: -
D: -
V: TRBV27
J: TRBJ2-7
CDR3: CASSWGRGDYEQYF
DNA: TGTGCCAGCAGTTGGGGCAGGGGGGACTACGAGCAGTACTTC

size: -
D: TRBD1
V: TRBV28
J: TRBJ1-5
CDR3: CATQGAQRYQPQHF
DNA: TGTGCCACCCAGGGGGCCCAACGATATCAGCCCCAGCATTTT

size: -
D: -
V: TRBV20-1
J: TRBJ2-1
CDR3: CSASGAREQFF
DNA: TGCAGTGCTAGTGGCGCCCGTGAGCAGTTCTTC

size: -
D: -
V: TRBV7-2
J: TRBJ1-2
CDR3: CASSFSTSNYGYTF
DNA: TGTGCCAGCAGCTTCTCGACGAGTAACTATGGCTACACCTTC

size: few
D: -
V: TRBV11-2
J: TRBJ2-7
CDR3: CASSLELLTGRTYEQYF
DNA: TGTGCCAGCAGCTTAGAGCTGCTGACAGGCCGCACCTACGAGCAGTACTTC

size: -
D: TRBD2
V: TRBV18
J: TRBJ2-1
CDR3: CASSSRGGSRFF
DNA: TGTGCCAGCTCCTCCCGGGGGGGGAGTAGGTTCTTC

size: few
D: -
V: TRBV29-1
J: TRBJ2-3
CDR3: CSARVPSTDTQYF
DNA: TGCAGCGCCAGAGTCCCTAGCACAGATACGCAGTATTTT

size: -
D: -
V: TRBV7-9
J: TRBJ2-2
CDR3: CASSFQPWRSGELFF
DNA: TGTGCCAGCAGCTTTCAACCCTGGCGTTCCGGGGAGCTGTTTTTT

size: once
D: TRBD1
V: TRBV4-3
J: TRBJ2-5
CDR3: CASSLGTGWETQYF
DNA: TGCGCCAGCAGCCTCGGGACAGGGTGGGAGACCCAGTACTTC

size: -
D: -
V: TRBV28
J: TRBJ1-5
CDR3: CASSPMGGSNQPQHF
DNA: TGTGCCAGCAGCCCAATGGGCGGGAGCAATCAGCCCCAGCATTTT

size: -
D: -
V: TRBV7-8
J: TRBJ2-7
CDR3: CASSTGTYEQYF
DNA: TGTGCCAGCAGTACAGGGACCTACGAGCAGTACTTC

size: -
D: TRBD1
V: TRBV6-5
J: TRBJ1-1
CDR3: CASSNTGGSEAFF
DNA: TGTGCCAGCAGCAACACAGGGGGTTCTGAAGCTTTCTTT

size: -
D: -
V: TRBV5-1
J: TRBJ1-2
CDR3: CASTPQHGNYGYTF
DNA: TGCGCCAGCACTCCCCAACACGGTAACTATGGCTACACCTTC

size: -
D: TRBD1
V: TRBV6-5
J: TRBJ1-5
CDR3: CASRQTGGRNQPQHF
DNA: TGTGCCAGCAGACAAACAGGGGGCCGCAATCAGCCCCAGCATTTT

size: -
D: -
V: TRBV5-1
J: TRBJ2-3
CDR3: CASSIAGDTQYF
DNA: TGCGCCAGCAGCATTGCAGGGGATACGCAGTATTTT

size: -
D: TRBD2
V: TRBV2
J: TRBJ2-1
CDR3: CASSEAPPAGILGEQFF
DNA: TGTGCCAGCAGTGAAGCCCCTCCAGCGGGAATTTTAGGGGAGCAGTTCTTC

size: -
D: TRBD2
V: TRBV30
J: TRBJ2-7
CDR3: CAWGLAGGTEQYF
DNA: TGTGCCTGGGGACTAGCGGGAGGGACCGAGCAGTACTTC

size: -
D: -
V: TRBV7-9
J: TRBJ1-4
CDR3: CASSLNTLNEKLFF
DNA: TGTGCCAGCAGCTTAAATACCCTGAATGAAAAACTGTTTTTT

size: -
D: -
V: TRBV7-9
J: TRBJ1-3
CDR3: CASSPRIAGPLGDTIYF
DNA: TGTGCCAGCAGCCCTCGTATAGCAGGGCCCCTTGGGGACACCATATATTTT

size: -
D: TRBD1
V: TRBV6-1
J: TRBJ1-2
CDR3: CASSATGNGYTF
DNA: TGTGCCAGCAGTGCGACAGGGAATGGCTACACCTTC

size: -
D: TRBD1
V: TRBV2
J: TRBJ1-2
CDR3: CASREDRGYGYTF
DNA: TGTGCCAGCAGGGAAGACAGGGGCTATGGCTACACCTTC

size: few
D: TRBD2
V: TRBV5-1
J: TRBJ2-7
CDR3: CASSPGLAGNYEQYF
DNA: TGCGCCAGCAGCCCTGGACTAGCGGGAAACTACGAGCAGTACTTC

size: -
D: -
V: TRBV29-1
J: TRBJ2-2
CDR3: CSAGRTNTGELFF
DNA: TGCAGCGCGGGACGGACGAACACCGGGGAGCTGTTTTTT

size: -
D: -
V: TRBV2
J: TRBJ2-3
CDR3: CASSVSWEDTQYF
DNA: TGTGCCAGCAGTGTGTCGTGGGAAGATACGCAGTATTTT

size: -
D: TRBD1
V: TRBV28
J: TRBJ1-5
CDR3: CASSMTGHQPQHF
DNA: TGTGCCAGCAGTATGACAGGGCATCAGCCCCAGCATTTT